This T cell receptor (beta chain) derives from a study of T cell responses to AZD1222 COVID-19 vaccine. The protocol was immunoSEQ multiplex PCR, while the TCRdb copy is restricted to in-frame clones and leaves out a portion. Here the sample spans about 130,000 clones, 80% to 90% being singletons. The CDR3 extends over 16 amino acids. CDR1 and CDR2 (germline): SNHLY, FYNNEI. Unmatched junction bases numbered 3, after V lost 1 base and J lost 3 bases. This sequence originates from an adult in good health. J is TRBJ2-6 and V is TRBV2; the match to TRBD1 covers 7 bases. The sample here was peripheral blood, taken on day 0 of AZD1222 vaccination. The DNA of the CDR3 is TGTGCCAGCAGTGAAGACAGGGGTCGTGGGGCCAACGTCCTGACTTTC. As protein: CASSEDRGRGANVLTF.